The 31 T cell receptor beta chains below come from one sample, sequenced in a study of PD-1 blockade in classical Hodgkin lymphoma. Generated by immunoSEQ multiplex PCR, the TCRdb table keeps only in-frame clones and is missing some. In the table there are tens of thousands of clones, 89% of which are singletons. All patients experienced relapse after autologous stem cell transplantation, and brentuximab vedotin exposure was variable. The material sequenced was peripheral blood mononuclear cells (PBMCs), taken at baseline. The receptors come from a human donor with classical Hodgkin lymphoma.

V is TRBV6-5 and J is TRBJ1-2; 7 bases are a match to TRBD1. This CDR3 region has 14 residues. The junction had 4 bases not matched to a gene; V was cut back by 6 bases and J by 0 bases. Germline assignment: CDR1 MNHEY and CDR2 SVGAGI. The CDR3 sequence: CASSRDRANYGYTF. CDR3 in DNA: TGTGCCAGCAGCCGTGACAGGGCTAACTATGGCTACACCTTC.

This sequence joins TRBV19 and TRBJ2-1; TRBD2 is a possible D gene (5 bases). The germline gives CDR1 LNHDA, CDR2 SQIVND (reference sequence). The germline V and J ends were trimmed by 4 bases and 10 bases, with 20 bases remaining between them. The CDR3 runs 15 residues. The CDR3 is CASSTGSGVVGEQFF. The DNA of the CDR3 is TGTGCCAGTAGTACGGGGTCGGGCGTGGTGGGCGAGCAGTTCTTC.

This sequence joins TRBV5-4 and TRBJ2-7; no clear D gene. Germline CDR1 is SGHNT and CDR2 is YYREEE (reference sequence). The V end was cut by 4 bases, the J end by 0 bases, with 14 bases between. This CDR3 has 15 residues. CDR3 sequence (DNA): TGTGCCAGCAGCCTTGACCCCAGAAGCTCCTACGAGCAGTACTTC. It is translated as CASSLDPRSSYEQYF.

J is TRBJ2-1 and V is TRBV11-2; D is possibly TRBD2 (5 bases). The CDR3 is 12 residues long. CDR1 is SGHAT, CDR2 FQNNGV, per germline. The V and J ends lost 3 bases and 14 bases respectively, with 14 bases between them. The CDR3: CASSFNSEGEFF. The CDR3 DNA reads TGTGCCAGCAGCTTCAACTCTGAGGGAGAGTTCTTC.

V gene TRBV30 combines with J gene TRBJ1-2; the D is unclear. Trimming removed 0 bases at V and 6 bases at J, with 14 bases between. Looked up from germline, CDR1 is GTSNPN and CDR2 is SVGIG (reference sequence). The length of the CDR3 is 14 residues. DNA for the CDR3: TGTGCCTGGAGTGTACTAATGTGGGCGGATGGCTACACCTTC. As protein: CAWSVLMWADGYTF.

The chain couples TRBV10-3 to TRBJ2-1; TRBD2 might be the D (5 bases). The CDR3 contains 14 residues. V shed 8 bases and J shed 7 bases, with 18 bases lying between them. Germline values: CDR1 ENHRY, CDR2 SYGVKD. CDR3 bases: TGTGCCATCTCCTGGGCCGCCCGAGGGAATGAGCAGTTCTTC. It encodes CAISWAARGNEQFF.

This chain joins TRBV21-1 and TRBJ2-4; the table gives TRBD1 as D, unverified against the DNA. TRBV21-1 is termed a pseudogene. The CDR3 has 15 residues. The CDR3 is CASRRQGVYKNIQYF. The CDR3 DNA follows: TGTGCCAGCAGAAGACAGGGGGTTTACAAAAACATTCAGTACTTC.

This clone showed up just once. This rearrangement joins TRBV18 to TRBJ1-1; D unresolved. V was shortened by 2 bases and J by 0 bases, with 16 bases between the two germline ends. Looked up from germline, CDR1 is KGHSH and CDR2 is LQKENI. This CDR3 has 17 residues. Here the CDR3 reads CASSPNSPGNMNTEAFF. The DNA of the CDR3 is TGTGCCAGCTCACCAAACTCCCCCGGGAACATGAACACTGAAGCTTTCTTT.

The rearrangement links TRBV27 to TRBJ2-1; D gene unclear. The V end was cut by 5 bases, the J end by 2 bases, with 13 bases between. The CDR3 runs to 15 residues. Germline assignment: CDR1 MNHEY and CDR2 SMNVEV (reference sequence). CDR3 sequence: CASSIFGGPYNEQFF. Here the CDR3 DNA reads TGTGCCAGCAGTATCTTCGGTGGCCCCTACAATGAGCAGTTCTTC.

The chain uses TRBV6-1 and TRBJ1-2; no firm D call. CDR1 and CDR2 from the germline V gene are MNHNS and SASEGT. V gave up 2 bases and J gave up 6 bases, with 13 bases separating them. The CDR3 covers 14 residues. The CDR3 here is CASSELWESDGYTF. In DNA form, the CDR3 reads TGTGCCAGCAGTGAACTTTGGGAGAGTGATGGCTACACCTTC.

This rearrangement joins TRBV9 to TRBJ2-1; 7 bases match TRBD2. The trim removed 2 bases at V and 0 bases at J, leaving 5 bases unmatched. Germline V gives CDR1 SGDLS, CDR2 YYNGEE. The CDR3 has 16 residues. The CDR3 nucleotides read TGTGCCAGCAGCGTTACTAGCGCAATCTCCTACAATGAGCAGTTCTTC. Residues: CASSVTSAISYNEQFF. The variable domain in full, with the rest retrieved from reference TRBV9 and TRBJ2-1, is DSGVTQTPKHLITATGQRVTLRCSPRSGDLSVYWYQQSLDQGLQFLIQYYNGEERAKGNILERFSAQQFPDLHSELNLSSLELGDSALYFCASSVTSAISYNEQFFGPGTRLTVL.

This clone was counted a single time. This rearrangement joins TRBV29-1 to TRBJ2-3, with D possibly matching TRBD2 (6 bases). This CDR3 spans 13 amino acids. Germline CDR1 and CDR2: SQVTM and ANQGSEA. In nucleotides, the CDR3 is TGCGCGGGGCGGGTTCATGGGACAGATACGCAGTATTTT. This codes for CAGRVHGTDTQYF.

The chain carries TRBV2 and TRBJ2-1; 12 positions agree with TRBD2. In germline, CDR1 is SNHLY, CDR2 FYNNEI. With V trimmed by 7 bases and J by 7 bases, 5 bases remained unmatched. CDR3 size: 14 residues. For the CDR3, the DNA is TGTGCCAGCAAGGGGCTAGCGGGAGGGAATGAGCAGTTCTTC. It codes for CASKGLAGGNEQFF.

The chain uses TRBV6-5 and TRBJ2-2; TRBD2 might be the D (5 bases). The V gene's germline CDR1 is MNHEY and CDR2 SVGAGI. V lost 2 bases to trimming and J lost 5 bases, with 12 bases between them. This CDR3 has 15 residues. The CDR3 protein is CASSYSIGITGELFF. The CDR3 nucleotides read TGTGCCAGCAGTTACAGCATCGGGATTACCGGGGAGCTGTTTTTT.

For the CDR3, the DNA is TGTGCCAGCAGTCGTATAACAGGGGTTGGGCCCTATGGCTACACCTTC. It is translated as CASSRITGVGPYGYTF. The V and J genes are TRBV4-2 and TRBJ1-2, with 7 bases aligning to TRBD1. The CDR3 spans 16 residues. V trimming: 6 bases; J trimming: 4 bases; junction bases outside the gene matches: 14. Germline CDR1 LGHNA, CDR2 YNFKEQ.

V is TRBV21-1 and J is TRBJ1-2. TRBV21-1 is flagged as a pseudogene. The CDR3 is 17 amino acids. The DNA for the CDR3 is TGTGCCAGCAGCAAAGGACAGACTACCGCTCTAAACTATGGCTACACCTTC. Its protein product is CASSKGQTTALNYGYTF.

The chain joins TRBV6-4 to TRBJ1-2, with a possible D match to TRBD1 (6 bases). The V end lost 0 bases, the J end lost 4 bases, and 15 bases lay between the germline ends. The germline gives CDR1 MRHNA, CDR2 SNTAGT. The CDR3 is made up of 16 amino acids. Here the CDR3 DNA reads TGTGCCAGCAGTGACTCGACGGGGGAGGGGGTCTATGGCTACACCTTC. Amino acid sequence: CASSDSTGEGVYGYTF.

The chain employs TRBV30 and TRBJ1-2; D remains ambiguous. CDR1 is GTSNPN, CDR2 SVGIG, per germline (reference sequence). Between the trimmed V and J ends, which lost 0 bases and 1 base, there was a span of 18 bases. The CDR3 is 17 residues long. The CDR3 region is CAWSVGPTRPNNYGYTF. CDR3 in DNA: TGTGCCTGGAGTGTCGGTCCCACACGGCCTAATAACTATGGCTACACCTTC. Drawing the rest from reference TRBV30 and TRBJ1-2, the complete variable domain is SQTIHQWPATLVQPVGSPLSLECTVEGTSNPNLYWYRQAAGRGLQLLFYSVGIGQISSEVPQNLSASRPQDRQFILSSKKLLLSDSGFYLCAWSVGPTRPNNYGYTFGSGTRLTVV.

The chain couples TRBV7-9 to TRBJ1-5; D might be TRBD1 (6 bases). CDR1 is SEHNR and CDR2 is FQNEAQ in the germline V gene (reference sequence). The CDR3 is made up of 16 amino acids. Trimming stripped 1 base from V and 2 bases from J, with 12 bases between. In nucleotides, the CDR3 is TGTGCCAGCAGCTTAGGGGACATCTCGGGCAATCAGCCCCAGCATTTT. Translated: CASSLGDISGNQPQHF.

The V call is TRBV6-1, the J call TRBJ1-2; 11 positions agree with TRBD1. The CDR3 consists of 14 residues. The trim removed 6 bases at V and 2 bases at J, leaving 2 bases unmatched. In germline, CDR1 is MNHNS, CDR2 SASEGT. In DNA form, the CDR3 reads TGTGCCAGCAGAGGGGACAGGGGGAACTATGGCTACACCTTC. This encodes CASRGDRGNYGYTF.

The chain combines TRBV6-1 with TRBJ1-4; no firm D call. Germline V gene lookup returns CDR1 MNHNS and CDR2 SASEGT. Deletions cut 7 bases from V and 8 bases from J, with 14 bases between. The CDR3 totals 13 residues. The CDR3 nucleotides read TGTGCCAGCAAAAGGTTCCGGGAAGAAAAACTGTTTTTT. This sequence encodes CASKRFREEKLFF.

This CDR3 is CASSVGGQGTSSPNTIYF. Written as DNA, the CDR3 is TGTGCCAGCAGCGTAGGGGGACAGGGGACCAGTAGTCCGAACACCATATATTTT. This chain joins TRBV9 and TRBJ1-3, with 10 bases identical to TRBD1. The CDR3 covers 18 residues. Germline assignment: CDR1 SGDLS and CDR2 YYNGEE. Trimming cost V 0 bases and J 7 bases; bases outside gene matches: 13.

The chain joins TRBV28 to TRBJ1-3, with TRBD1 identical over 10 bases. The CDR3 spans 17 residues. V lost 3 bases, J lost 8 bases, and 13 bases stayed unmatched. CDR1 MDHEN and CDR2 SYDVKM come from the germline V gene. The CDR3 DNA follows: TGTGCCAGCAGTTTTTTTGCCCCGGGACAGGGGCGAGACACCATATATTTT. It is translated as CASSFFAPGQGRDTIYF.

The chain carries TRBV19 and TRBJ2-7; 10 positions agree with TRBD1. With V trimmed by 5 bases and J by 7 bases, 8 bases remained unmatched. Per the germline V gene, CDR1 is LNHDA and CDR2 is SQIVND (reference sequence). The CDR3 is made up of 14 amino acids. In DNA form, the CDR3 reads TGTGCCAGTAGTTCCCGACAGGGGGCGCGGGAGCAGTACTTC. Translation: CASSSRQGAREQYF.

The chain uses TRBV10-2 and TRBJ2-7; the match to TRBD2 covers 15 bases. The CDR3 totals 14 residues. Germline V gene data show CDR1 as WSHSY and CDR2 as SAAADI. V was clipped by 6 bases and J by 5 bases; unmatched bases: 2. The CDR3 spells CASRRTSGRDEQYF. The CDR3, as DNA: TGCGCCAGCAGGAGGACTAGCGGGAGGGACGAGCAGTACTTC.

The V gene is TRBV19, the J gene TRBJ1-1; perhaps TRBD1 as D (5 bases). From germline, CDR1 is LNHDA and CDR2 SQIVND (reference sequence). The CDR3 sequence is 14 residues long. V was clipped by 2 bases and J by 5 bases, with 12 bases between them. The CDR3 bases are TGTGCCAGTAGTATAAGCTGGGGGAGGACTGAAGCTTTCTTT. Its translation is CASSISWGRTEAFF.

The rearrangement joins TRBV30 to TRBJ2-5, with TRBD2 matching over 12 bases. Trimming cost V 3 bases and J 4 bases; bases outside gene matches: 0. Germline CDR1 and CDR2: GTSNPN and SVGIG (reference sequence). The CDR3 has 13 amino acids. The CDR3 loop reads CAWRGLAGETQYF. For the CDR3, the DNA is TGTGCCTGGAGGGGACTAGCGGGAGAGACCCAGTACTTC.

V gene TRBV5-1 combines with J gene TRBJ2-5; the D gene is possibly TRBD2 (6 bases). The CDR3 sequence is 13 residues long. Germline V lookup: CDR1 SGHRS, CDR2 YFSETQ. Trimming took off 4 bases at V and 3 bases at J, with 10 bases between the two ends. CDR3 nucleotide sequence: TGCGCCAGCAGCAGTCCTAGCGAAGAGACCCAGTACTTC. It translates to CASSSPSEETQYF.

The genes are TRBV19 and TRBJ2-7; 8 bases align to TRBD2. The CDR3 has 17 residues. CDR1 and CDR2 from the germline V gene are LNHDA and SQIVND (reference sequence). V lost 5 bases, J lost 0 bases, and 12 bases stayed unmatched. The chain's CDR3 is CASSPRLAGSSSYEQYF. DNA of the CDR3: TGTGCCAGTAGTCCCCGCTTAGCGGGATCGAGCTCCTACGAGCAGTACTTC.

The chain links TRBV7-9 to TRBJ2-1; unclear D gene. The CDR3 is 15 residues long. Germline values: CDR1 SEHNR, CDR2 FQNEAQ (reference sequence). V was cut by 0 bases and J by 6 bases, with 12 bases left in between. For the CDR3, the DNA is TGTGCCAGCAGCTTAGCCAGTCCCTACCCCAATGAGCAGTTCTTC. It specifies CASSLASPYPNEQFF.

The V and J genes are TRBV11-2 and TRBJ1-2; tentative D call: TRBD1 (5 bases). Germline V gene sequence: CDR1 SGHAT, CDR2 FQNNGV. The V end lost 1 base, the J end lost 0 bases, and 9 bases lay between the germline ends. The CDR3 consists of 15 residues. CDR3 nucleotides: TGTGCCAGCAGCTTAGGGGGCACAACTAACTATGGCTACACCTTC. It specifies CASSLGGTTNYGYTF.